These T cell receptor beta chains were read from a single sample in a study of PD-1 blockade in classical Hodgkin lymphoma. Sequencing was performed with immunoSEQ multiplex PCR; in TCRdb, only in-frame clones are kept and a portion is missing. This table holds around 25,000 clones, around 80% found once. The source was peripheral blood mononuclear cells (PBMCs), collected at baseline. These receptors originate from a human donor with classical Hodgkin lymphoma. Both conserved end residues are part of each CDR3. Fields, in order: V gene, clone size, D gene, J gene, CDR3 protein, CDR3 DNA. The D gene is left open where the match is weak. Clone size is stated in some rows and not others, as once, few, many or a class when expanded.

TRBV5-1	.	TRBD2	TRBJ2-7	CASRSTGLAEEQYF	TGCGCCAGCAGGTCGACAGGACTAGCGGAAGAGCAGTACTTC
TRBV7-6	.	TRBD1	TRBJ2-2	CASSFLQGPPSRELFF	TGTGCCAGCAGCTTTTTACAGGGGCCCCCTTCCCGGGAGCTGTTTTTT
TRBV5-1	.	.	TRBJ1-2	CASSLSRANYGYTF	TGCGCCAGCAGCTTGTCCCGGGCGAACTATGGCTACACCTTC
TRBV4-3	.	.	TRBJ1-2	CASSQDSRGYGYTF	TGCGCCAGCAGCCAAGATTCCCGGGGATATGGCTACACCTTC
TRBV29-1	.	.	TRBJ2-7	CSVIGGYEQYF	TGCAGCGTTATAGGTGGCTACGAGCAGTACTTC
TRBV30	.	.	TRBJ2-6	CAWSNAELSGANVLTF	TGTGCCTGGAGTAATGCAGAACTCTCTGGGGCCAACGTCCTGACTTTC
TRBV15	few	TRBD1	TRBJ1-2	CATDDSWTGGSGYTF	TGTGCCACCGACGACTCCTGGACAGGGGGAAGTGGCTACACCTTC
TRBV15	.	.	TRBJ1-1	CATSTDWGATEAFF	TGTGCCACCAGCACCGATTGGGGGGCCACTGAAGCTTTCTTT
TRBV7-9	.	TRBD1	TRBJ2-1	CASSARYRDSSYNEQFF	TGTGCCAGCAGCGCTAGATACCGGGACAGCTCCTACAATGAGCAGTTCTTC
TRBV7-6	.	.	TRBJ2-5	CASSRFQETQYF	TGTGCCAGCAGCCGATTCCAAGAGACCCAGTACTTC
TRBV5-1	.	.	TRBJ2-5	CASILGNRPYQETQYF	TGCGCCAGCATCCTAGGGAACCGACCGTACCAAGAGACCCAGTACTTC
TRBV6-4	.	.	TRBJ2-6	CASSKFYSRQSRANVLTF	TGTGCCAGCAGTAAATTCTACTCACGACAAAGTCGGGCCAACGTCCTGACTTTC
TRBV6-5	.	TRBD1	TRBJ2-4	CATTEPGQGNIQYF	TGTGCCACCACCGAACCGGGACAGGGAAACATTCAGTACTTC
TRBV9	.	.	TRBJ2-7	CASSETGTSAYEQYF	TGTGCCAGCAGCGAGACCGGGACATCCGCCTACGAGCAGTACTTC
TRBV6-5	.	.	TRBJ1-1	CASSYSTEAFF	TGTGCCAGCAGTTACTCTACTGAAGCTTTCTTT
TRBV6-5	few	TRBD1	TRBJ2-4	CASSTGGALSIQYF	TGTGCCAGCTCTACAGGGGGCGCATTGTCCATTCAGTACTTC
TRBV19	.	TRBD1	TRBJ1-6	CASSPTGDSPLHF	TGTGCCAGTAGTCCGACAGGGGATTCACCCCTCCACTTT
TRBV9	.	TRBD1	TRBJ2-2	CASSPSSRDRGTGELFF	TGTGCCAGCAGCCCTAGTAGCAGGGACAGGGGGACCGGGGAGCTGTTTTTT
TRBV5-6	.	TRBD1	TRBJ2-7	CASSLGGQGADEQYF	TGTGCCAGCAGCTTGGGGGGACAGGGGGCCGACGAGCAGTACTTC
TRBV2	once	TRBD1	TRBJ2-7	CASTKDRASYEQYF	TGTGCCAGCACCAAGGACAGGGCCTCCTACGAGCAGTACTTC
TRBV5-1	.	.	TRBJ1-3	CASSFSQAGNTIYF	TGCGCCAGCAGCTTCAGTCAGGCTGGAAACACCATATATTTT
TRBV13	.	.	TRBJ2-2	CASSPRLSRGTNTGELFF	TGTGCCAGCAGCCCCAGGCTATCGAGGGGTACGAACACCGGGGAGCTGTTTTTT
TRBV7-9	few	.	TRBJ1-6	CASSYGPLSYNSPLHF	TGTGCCAGCAGCTACGGGCCCCTGTCCTATAATTCACCCCTCCACTTT
TRBV19	.	.	TRBJ1-1	CASSLGWGTEAFF	TGTGCCAGTAGTCTTGGGTGGGGAACTGAAGCTTTCTTT
TRBV6-6	once	.	TRBJ1-5	CASSYSGQPQHF	TGTGCCAGCAGTTACTCAGGGCAGCCCCAGCATTTT
TRBV4-3	.	.	TRBJ1-2	CASSQTRAPIQRDGYTF	TGCGCCAGCAGCCAAACTCGGGCTCCGATCCAGAGGGATGGCTACACCTTC
TRBV28	.	.	TRBJ2-1	CASRLRDEYNEQFF	TGTGCCAGCAGACTCCGGGACGAATACAATGAGCAGTTCTTC
TRBV7-2	.	.	TRBJ1-4	CASSLGGGANNEKLFF	TGTGCCAGCAGCTTAGGGGGAGGGGCGAATAATGAAAAACTGTTTTTT
TRBV6-5	.	.	TRBJ1-2	CASRRGRRDGYTF	TGTGCCAGCAGGCGGGGGCGAAGGGATGGCTACACCTTC
TRBV11-1	.	TRBD1	TRBJ1-4	CASRGQLNEKLFF	TGTGCCAGCCGGGGACAGCTGAATGAAAAACTGTTTTTT
TRBV10-3	.	.	TRBJ1-3	CAISEPREKTSSGNTIYF	TGTGCCATCAGTGAGCCCCGCGAGAAGACCAGCTCTGGAAACACCATATATTTT
TRBV6-5	.	.	TRBJ2-7	CASSSTDSYEQYF	TGTGCCAGCAGTTCGACAGACTCCTACGAGCAGTACTTC
TRBV2	.	.	TRBJ1-2	CASKAGNGYTF	TGTGCCAGCAAGGCAGGAAATGGCTACACCTTC
TRBV5-1	few	TRBD1	TRBJ1-1	CASSRTGGTEAFF	TGCGCCAGCAGTCGTACAGGGGGAACTGAAGCTTTCTTT
TRBV6-5	once	TRBD1	TRBJ2-5	CASSPGTVMQETQYF	TGTGCCAGCAGTCCAGGGACAGTGATGCAAGAGACCCAGTACTTC
TRBV9	few	.	TRBJ2-1	CASSVGGADNEQFF	TGTGCCAGCAGCGTAGGGGGGGCCGACAATGAGCAGTTCTTC
TRBV5-1	once	TRBD1	TRBJ1-6	CASSPRTGEGSPLHF	TGCGCCAGCAGCCCCCGGACAGGCGAGGGTTCACCCCTCCACTTT
TRBV7-1	once	TRBD2	TRBJ2-3	CASSLASGGASVGNTQYF	TGTGCCAGCAGCTTAGCAAGCGGGGGGGCCTCTGTGGGGAATACGCAGTATTTT
TRBV19	.	.	TRBJ2-2	CASSMRQGSGELFF	TGTGCCAGTAGTATGCGTCAGGGTTCCGGGGAGCTGTTTTTT
TRBV7-2	.	.	TRBJ2-1	CANRRPGDLYNEQFF	TGTGCCAACAGGAGACCCGGGGACTTGTACAATGAGCAGTTCTTC
TRBV2	.	TRBD1	TRBJ1-4	CASSKGQGEKLFF	TGTGCCAGCAGTAAAGGACAGGGAGAAAAACTGTTTTTT
TRBV2	.	TRBD1	TRBJ1-6	CASSDLGTGDNSPLHF	TGTGCCAGCAGTGATTTAGGGACAGGAGATAATTCACCCCTCCACTTT